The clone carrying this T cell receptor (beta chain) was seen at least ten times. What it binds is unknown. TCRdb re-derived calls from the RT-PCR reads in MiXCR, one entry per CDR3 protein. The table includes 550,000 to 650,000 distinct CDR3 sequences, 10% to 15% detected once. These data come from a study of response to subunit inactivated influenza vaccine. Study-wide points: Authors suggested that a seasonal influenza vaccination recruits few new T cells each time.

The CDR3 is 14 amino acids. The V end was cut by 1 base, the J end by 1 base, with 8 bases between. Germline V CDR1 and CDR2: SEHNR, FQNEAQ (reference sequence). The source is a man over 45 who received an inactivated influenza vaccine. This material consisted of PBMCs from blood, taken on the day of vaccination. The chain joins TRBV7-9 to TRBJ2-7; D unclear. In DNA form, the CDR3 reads TGTGCCAGCAGCTTAGACATGGCTTCCTACGAGCAGTACTTC. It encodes CASSLDMASYEQYF.